This record covers a single T cell receptor (beta chain). Its specificity is not known. The junction shows a germline mismatch at one end, possibly a read error. Other DNA sequences in the same sample also yield this CDR3. Using immunoSEQ multiplex PCR, the repertoire was profiled, and TCRdb retains in-frame clones only, with some absent. The table has roughly 60,000 clones, around 77% seen once. The entry originates in a study of T cells in tumors after PD-1 blockade. Study summary: A subset received ongoing vismodegib 150 mg daily alongside anti-PD-1 therapy. Study outcomes and limitations: Peripheral recruitment is suggested, as some novel exhausted tumor clones were in pre-treatment blood.

The length of the CDR3 is 16 residues. In germline, CDR1 is SGDLS, CDR2 YYNGEE. The sample was PBMCs, taken before anti-PD-1 treatment. The TCR originated in a human donor with basal cell carcinoma. This sequence joins TRBV9 and TRBJ2-5; 7 nucleotides match TRBD2. CDR3 protein: CASSVAPLANQETQYF. The CDR3 DNA reads as TGTGCCAGCAGCGTAGCCCCACTAGCGAATCAAGAAACCCAGTACTTC.